Shown below are 28 T cell receptor beta chains from a single sample sequenced in a study of beta chain features in type 1 diabetes. General study points: Moderately but significantly shorter TCRB CDR3s were found in Type 1 diabetes patients in all four CD4+ subsets.

Since all of the isolated RNA was reverse transcribed, expressed TCRB transcripts were what got sequenced. Assay: immunoSEQ multiplex PCR; the TCRdb copy retains only in-frame clones and omits some. The sample carries 250,000 to 300,000 clones, 14% recorded once. These TCRs are of unknown antigen specificity. Sequenced: naive CD4+ T cells from blood. The receptor set was obtained from a man in his thirties or forties with type 1 diabetes.

This clone has only a few counts. This chain joins TRBV29-1 and TRBJ2-5; D gene unclear. There are 11 residues in the CDR3. Trimming shortened V by 3 bases and J by 5 bases, and 7 bases separated the two germline ends. Germline V gene sequence: CDR1 SQVTM, CDR2 ANQGSEA. CDR3 nucleotides: TGCAGCGTTGATTTCGCGGAGACCCAGTACTTC. This sequence encodes CSVDFAETQYF.

The genes are TRBV28 and TRBJ1-2; D may be TRBD1 (6 bases). This CDR3 has 14 residues. The germline V gene has CDR1 MDHEN and CDR2 SYDVKM. Trimming took 5 bases from V and 2 from J, leaving 12 bases between them. The CDR3 DNA is TGTGCCAGCAGTCCGGCAGACAGGAACTATGGCTACACCTTC. Translation gives CASSPADRNYGYTF.

J is TRBJ2-3 and V is TRBV29-1; TRBD1 matches 7 bases. The CDR3 loop spans 14 amino acids. The ends lost 7 bases at V and 6 bases at J; junction bases unmatched: 13. The germline V gene has CDR1 SQVTM and CDR2 ANQGSEA. The CDR3 DNA follows: TGCAGCGCAGACAGGGTCAGGAGCAGCGATACGCAGTATTTT. It is translated as CSADRVRSSDTQYF.

This clone was seen more than once but under ten times. CDR3 sequence reads: CASSLGEGNTEAFF. The CDR3 nucleotides read TGCGCCAGCAGCTTGGGGGAGGGGAACACTGAAGCTTTCTTT. The chain is built from TRBV5-1 and TRBJ1-1; D remains ambiguous. V was trimmed by 0 bases and J by 1 base, leaving 7 bases between them. This CDR3 spans 14 amino acids. The V gene's germline CDR1 is SGHRS and CDR2 YFSETQ. Full variable domain (rest looked up from reference TRBV5-1 and TRBJ1-1): KAGVTQTPRYLIKTRGQQVTLSCSPISGHRSVSWYQQTPGQGLQFLFEYFSETQRNKGNFPGRFSGRQFSNSRSEMNVSTLELGDSALYLCASSLGEGNTEAFFGQGTRLTVV.

The CDR3 reads CATSREGLASSYEQYF. CDR3 in DNA: TGTGCCACCAGCAGAGAGGGACTAGCAAGCTCCTACGAGCAGTACTTC. The chain recombines TRBV15 with TRBJ2-7, with 9 bases matching TRBD2. The CDR3 has 16 residues. The germline V gene has CDR1 LNHNV and CDR2 YYDKDF (reference sequence). The trim removed 0 bases at V and 0 bases at J, leaving 3 bases unmatched.

The chain uses TRBV2 and TRBJ2-5; the match to TRBD2 covers 11 bases. Unmatched junction bases numbered 7, after V lost 8 bases and J lost 5 bases. This CDR3 has 14 residues. Germline values: CDR1 SNHLY, CDR2 FYNNEI. The CDR3 spells CASERLAGSETQYF. CDR3 DNA: TGTGCCAGCGAGAGACTAGCGGGAAGTGAGACCCAGTACTTC.

For this clone: Distinct nucleotide sequences in the sample also encode this CDR3. This chain links TRBV18 with TRBJ1-5; tentative D call: TRBD1 (5 bases). The CDR3 covers 13 residues. The germline CDR1 and CDR2 sequences are KGHSH and LQKENI. Trimming shortened V by 2 bases and J by 4 bases, and 6 bases separated the two germline ends. The CDR3 nucleotides are TGTGCCAGCTCACCAGGGACTAATCAGCCCCAGCATTTT. Translation gives CASSPGTNQPQHF.

The table lists this clone with a few counts. The rearrangement uses TRBV19 and TRBJ1-1; 8 bases align to TRBD1. The CDR3 has 16 amino acids. Trimming at V came to 7 bases and at J to 0 bases, leaving 10 bases not matched to a gene. Germline CDR1 and CDR2: LNHDA and SQIVND (reference sequence). The CDR3 loop reads CASNSRGQVLNTEAFF. The CDR3 nucleotides read TGTGCCAGTAACTCGAGGGGACAGGTTTTGAACACTGAAGCTTTCTTT.

This chain joins TRBV6-1 and TRBJ2-3; a possible D gene is TRBD1 (6 bases). Trimming cost V 3 bases and J 10 bases, with 17 bases left between them. This CDR3 spans 14 amino acids. CDR1 is MNHNS, CDR2 SASEGT, per germline. This chain's CDR3 is CASSEWQGRVSQYF. Written as DNA, the CDR3 is TGTGCCAGCAGTGAGTGGCAGGGGCGGGTGTCGCAGTATTTT.

The sample holds a few counts of this clone. This sequence joins TRBV28 and TRBJ2-7; D not resolved. Germline V lookup: CDR1 MDHEN, CDR2 SYDVKM. V lost 3 bases, J lost 7 bases, and 10 bases lay in between. The CDR3 totals 12 residues. CDR3 protein: CASSFVTREQYF. For the CDR3, the DNA is TGTGCCAGCAGTTTTGTGACGAGGGAGCAGTACTTC. The complete variable domain, with remaining parts taken from reference TRBV28 and TRBJ2-7, reads DVKVTQSSRYLVKRTGEKVFLECVQDMDHENMFWYRQDPGLGLRLIYFSYDVKMKEKGDIPEGYSVSREKKERFSLILESASTNQTSMYLCASSFVTREQYFGPGTRLTVT.

This clone was recorded a few times. The chain employs TRBV7-2 and TRBJ2-5; 10 nucleotides agree with TRBD2. The CDR3 totals 15 residues. V was pared by 1 base and J by 5 bases, with 4 bases of the junction left unmatched. Germline assignment: CDR1 SGHTA and CDR2 FQGNSA. CDR3 loop: CASSLVSSGSETQYF. In DNA, the CDR3 is TGTGCCAGCAGCTTAGTATCTAGCGGGAGTGAGACCCAGTACTTC. Combining the CDR3 with reference TRBV7-2 and TRBJ2-5 gives the whole variable domain GAGVSQSPSNKVTEKGKDVELRCDPISGHTALYWYRQSLGQGLEFLIYFQGNSAPDKSGLPSDRFSAERTGGSVSTLTIQRTQQEDSAVYLCASSLVSSGSETQYFGPGTRLLVL.

The sample holds a few counts of this clone. V gene TRBV9 combines with J gene TRBJ2-3; 9 bases line up with TRBD2. The V gene end was trimmed by 0 bases and the J gene end by 4 bases; junction bases not matched to a gene: 6. The germline CDR1 and CDR2 sequences are SGDLS and YYNGEE. This CDR3 comprises 16 residues. The CDR3 DNA is TGTGCCAGCAGCGTAGCCGCTAGCGGGACGGCAGATACGCAGTATTTT. This codes for CASSVAASGTADTQYF.

This clone has more than one count but fewer than ten. V and J are TRBV9 and TRBJ2-1; tentative D call: TRBD2 (5 bases). The CDR3 extends over 14 amino acids. Germline CDR1 is SGDLS and CDR2 is YYNGEE. V lost 0 bases and J lost 12, with 16 bases in between. CDR3 sequence: CASSVDGKRDRQFF. The DNA of the CDR3 is TGTGCCAGCAGCGTAGATGGCAAGAGGGATCGGCAGTTCTTC.

The chain links TRBV5-1 to TRBJ2-1, with TRBD2 identical over 9 bases. This CDR3 is 13 amino acids long. V shed 2 bases and J 10 bases; nucleotides not matched to a gene: 4. Germline loops: CDR1 SGHRS, CDR2 YFSETQ. The CDR3: CASSFLAGWEQFF. Here the CDR3 DNA reads TGCGCCAGCAGCTTCCTAGCGGGATGGGAGCAGTTCTTC. Full variable domain (missing parts from reference TRBV5-1 and TRBJ2-1): KAGVTQTPRYLIKTRGQQVTLSCSPISGHRSVSWYQQTPGQGLQFLFEYFSETQRNKGNFPGRFSGRQFSNSRSEMNVSTLELGDSALYLCASSFLAGWEQFFGPGTRLTVL.

This chain uses TRBV11-2 with TRBJ2-2; a possible D gene is TRBD1 (7 bases). The V and J ends lost 2 bases and 1 base respectively, with 14 bases between them. Germline lookup yields CDR1 SGHAT and CDR2 FQNNGV. The CDR3 loop spans 17 amino acids. The CDR3 region is CASSLSLQGGNTGELFF. Here the CDR3 DNA reads TGTGCCAGCAGCTTATCGCTGCAGGGGGGGAACACCGGGGAGCTGTTTTTT. Full variable domain (outside the CDR3, taken from reference TRBV11-2 and TRBJ2-2): EAGVAQSPRYKIIEKRQSVAFWCNPISGHATLYWYQQILGQGPKLLIQFQNNGVVDDSQLPKDRFSAERLKGVDSTLKIQPAKLEDSAVYLCASSLSLQGGNTGELFFGEGSRLTVL.

The chain carries TRBV7-9 and TRBJ1-4; TRBD1 is a possible D gene (6 bases). The CDR3 sequence is 17 residues long. CDR1 and CDR2 from the germline V gene are SEHNR and FQNEAQ (reference sequence). With 5 bases removed from V and 0 bases from J, the gap between germline ends came to 16 bases. The CDR3 here is CASSRRQALSTNEKLFF. In DNA, the CDR3 is TGTGCCAGCAGCCGTAGACAGGCACTCTCAACTAATGAAAAACTGTTTTTT.

This clone showed up just a few times. This chain connects TRBV6-6 to TRBJ1-5, with no clear D. Per the germline V gene, CDR1 is MNHNY and CDR2 is SVGAGI (reference sequence). V was trimmed by 6 bases and J by 7 bases, leaving 13 bases between them. The CDR3 runs 13 residues. The DNA of the CDR3 is TGTGCCAGCAGATTACTTACCTCCCAGCCCCAGCATTTT. Translating it yields CASRLLTSQPQHF.

Here the CDR3 DNA reads TGTGCCACCAATAAGGGGGGGAGTGGGGACTATGGCTACACCTTC. Translating it yields CATNKGGSGDYGYTF. The chain is built from TRBV10-3 and TRBJ1-2, with D tentatively TRBD1 (6 bases). The CDR3 loop spans 15 amino acids. The V end lost 10 bases, the J end lost 3 bases, and 21 bases lay between the germline ends. Germline V lookup: CDR1 ENHRY, CDR2 SYGVKD.

This clone appeared a few times. CDR3 DNA: TGTGCCACCAGCGGAGGGAAAGCGGGGATCACAGATACGCAGTATTTT. It encodes CATSGGKAGITDTQYF. The gene calls are TRBV15 and TRBJ2-3; 7 bases fit TRBD2. Germline lookup yields CDR1 LNHNV and CDR2 YYDKDF (reference sequence). This CDR3 is 16 amino acids long. V shed 5 bases and J 2 bases; nucleotides not matched to a gene: 10. The complete variable domain, with remaining parts taken from reference TRBV15 and TRBJ2-3, reads DAMVIQNPRYQVTQFGKPVTLSCSQTLNHNVMYWYQQKSSQAPKLLFHYYDKDFNNEADTPDNFQSRRPNTSFCFLDIRSPGLGDTAMYLCATSGGKAGITDTQYFGPGTRLTVL.

The rearrangement uses TRBV15 and TRBJ2-7, with a possible D match to TRBD2 (6 bases). Trimming pared 0 bases from V and 3 bases from J, leaving 15 bases between. The CDR3 is 16 residues long. CDR1 and CDR2 from the germline V gene are LNHNV and YYDKDF (reference sequence). Here the CDR3 reads CATSREGTGAGYEQYF. The CDR3 region has the DNA TGTGCCACCAGCAGAGAGGGCACGGGAGCGGGCTACGAGCAGTACTTC.

The sample holds a few counts of this clone. V usage is TRBV5-4 and J usage is TRBJ2-5; no reliable D call. CDR3 length equals 14 residues. The germline V gene encodes CDR1 SGHNT and CDR2 YYREEE (reference sequence). V was cut by 4 bases and J by 2 bases, with 12 bases left in between. CDR3 sequence reads: CASSVASSQETQYF. Here the CDR3 DNA reads TGTGCCAGCAGCGTTGCGAGTAGTCAAGAGACCCAGTACTTC.

As for this clone: The sample holds other DNA sequences that translate to the same CDR3. The genes are TRBV7-2 and TRBJ1-1, with 7 bases lining up with TRBD1. CDR3 length: 13 amino acids. With V trimmed by 5 bases and J by 7 bases, 7 bases remained unmatched. CDR1 is SGHTA, CDR2 FQGNSA, per germline. The CDR3 loop is CASSPDRDSEAFF. The CDR3 DNA follows: TGTGCCAGCAGCCCAGACCGGGACAGTGAAGCTTTCTTT.

There are a few counts of this clone. V gene TRBV28 combines with J gene TRBJ2-2; 10 positions match TRBD2. The germline V gene has CDR1 MDHEN and CDR2 SYDVKM. The J segment lost 4 bases and the V segment lost 2 bases, leaving 4 bases of the junction unmatched. The CDR3 is made up of 16 amino acids. CDR3 nucleotide sequence: TGTGCCAGCAGTTTAACTCCTAGCGGGAGCACCGGGGAGCTGTTTTTT. This codes for CASSLTPSGSTGELFF.

This clone has more than one count but fewer than ten. The CDR3 sequence: CASRLELGGTEAFF. CDR3 bases: TGTGCCAGTAGGCTTGAACTCGGGGGGACTGAAGCTTTCTTT. This chain joins TRBV19 and TRBJ1-1, with D perhaps matching TRBD1 (5 bases). There are 14 residues in the CDR3. Trimming shortened V by 6 bases and J by 5 bases, and 16 bases separated the two germline ends. Germline lookup yields CDR1 LNHDA and CDR2 SQIVND (reference sequence).

This clone has just a few counts. Written as DNA, the CDR3 is TGCAGCGTTTGGAGGGAGGGCGGGGAGACCCAGTACTTC. Protein sequence: CSVWREGGETQYF. The J gene is TRBJ2-5, the V gene TRBV29-1, with 7 bases matching TRBD2. Germline V gene data show CDR1 as SQVTM and CDR2 as ANQGSEA. The CDR3 contains 13 residues. The V segment lost 5 bases and the J segment 5 bases; nucleotides outside the gene matches: 8. The complete variable domain, with remaining parts taken from reference TRBV29-1 and TRBJ2-5, reads SAVISQKPSRDICQRGTSLTIQCQVDSQVTMMFWYRQQPGQSLTLIATANQGSEATYESGFVIDKFPISRPNLTFSTLTVSNMSPEDSSIYLCSVWREGGETQYFGPGTRLLVL.

There are a few counts of this clone. The chain carries TRBV19 and TRBJ1-5; D is unclear. The CDR3 extends over 13 amino acids. Trimming pared 3 bases from V and 9 bases from J, leaving 12 bases between. In germline, CDR1 is LNHDA, CDR2 SQIVND (reference sequence). CDR3 DNA: TGTGCCAGTAGTATCCAGCGGAAAGGGCCCCAGCATTTT. Residues: CASSIQRKGPQHF. The variable domain in full, with the rest retrieved from reference TRBV19 and TRBJ1-5, is DGGITQSPKYLFRKEGQNVTLSCEQNLNHDAMYWYRQDPGQGLRLIYYSQIVNDFQKGDIAEGYSVSREKKESFPLTVTSAQKNPTAFYLCASSIQRKGPQHFGDGTRLSIL.

This chain uses TRBV5-4 with TRBJ2-5; 8 bases fit TRBD1. The V gene end was trimmed by 4 bases and the J gene end by 2 bases; junction bases not matched to a gene: 4. CDR1 is SGHNT and CDR2 is YYREEE in the germline V gene (reference sequence). The CDR3 spans 14 residues. In nucleotides, the CDR3 is TGTGCCAGCAGCCTAACAGGGGGGCAAGAGACCCAGTACTTC. It codes for CASSLTGGQETQYF. The complete variable domain, with remaining parts taken from reference TRBV5-4 and TRBJ2-5, reads ETGVTQSPTHLIKTRGQQVTLRCSSQSGHNTVSWYQQALGQGPQFIFQYYREEENGRGNFPPRFSGLQFPNYSSELNVNALELDDSALYLCASSLTGGQETQYFGPGTRLLVL.

As regards this clone: An end of the junction does not agree with germline; a read error may underlie this. The chain carries TRBV7-7 and TRBJ2-1; weak D call: TRBD2 (5 bases). Germline loops: CDR1 SSHAT, CDR2 FNYEAQ (reference sequence). The CDR3 is made up of 13 amino acids. CDR3 sequence (DNA): TGTGCTAGCAGCTTACTGAGCGGTCGTGAGCAGTTCTTC. This translates into CASSLLSGREQFF.